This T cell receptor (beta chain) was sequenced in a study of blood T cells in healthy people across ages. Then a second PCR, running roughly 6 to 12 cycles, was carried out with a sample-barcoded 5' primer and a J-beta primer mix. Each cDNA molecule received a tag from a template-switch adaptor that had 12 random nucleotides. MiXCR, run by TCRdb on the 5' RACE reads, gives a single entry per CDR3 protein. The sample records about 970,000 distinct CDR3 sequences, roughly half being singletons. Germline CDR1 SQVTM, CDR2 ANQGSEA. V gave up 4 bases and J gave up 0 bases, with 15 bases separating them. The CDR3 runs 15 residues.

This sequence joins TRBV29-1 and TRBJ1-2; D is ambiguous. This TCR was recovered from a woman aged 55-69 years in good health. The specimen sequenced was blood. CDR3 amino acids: CSVVDNSKANYGYTF. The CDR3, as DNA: TGCAGCGTTGTCGATAATTCAAAAGCTAACTATGGCTACACCTTC.